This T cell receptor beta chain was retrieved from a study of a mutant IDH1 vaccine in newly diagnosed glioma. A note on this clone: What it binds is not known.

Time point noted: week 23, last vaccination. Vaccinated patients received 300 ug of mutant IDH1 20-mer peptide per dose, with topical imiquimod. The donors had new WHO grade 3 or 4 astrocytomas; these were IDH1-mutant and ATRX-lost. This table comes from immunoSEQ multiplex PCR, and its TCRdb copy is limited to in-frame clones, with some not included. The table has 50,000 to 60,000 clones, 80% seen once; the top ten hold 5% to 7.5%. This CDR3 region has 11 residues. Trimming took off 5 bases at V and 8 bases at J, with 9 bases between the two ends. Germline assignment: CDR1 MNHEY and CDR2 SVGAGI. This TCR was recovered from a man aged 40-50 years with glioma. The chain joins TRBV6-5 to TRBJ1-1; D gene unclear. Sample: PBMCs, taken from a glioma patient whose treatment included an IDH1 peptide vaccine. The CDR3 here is CASSTKLEAFF. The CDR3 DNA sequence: TGTGCCAGCAGTACCAAACTAGAAGCTTTCTTT.